The subject of this entry is one T cell receptor (beta chain). The antigen remains unidentified. This CDR3 has 14 residues. Germline V gives CDR1 SEHNR, CDR2 FQNEAQ (reference sequence). This specimen belongs to a study of CXCR3-negative and CXCR3-positive naive CD8 T cells. In the study overall: The libraries together contributed 110 million to 150 million TRB reads, each supplying about 1.5 +/- 0.3 million.

It was by 5' RACE with UMI labels that the TRB cDNA libraries were prepared. TCRdb reprocessed the 5' RACE reads, with one entry per CDR3 protein and no DNA. The sample totals tens of thousands of distinct CDR3 sequences; its top ten clones hold approximately 1.4%. Whole-study findings and limits: Against CXCR3-negative naive cells, CXCR3-positive naive cells showed more hydrophobic TRB CDR3s.

The chain joins TRBV7-9 to TRBJ2-1; TCRdb proposes TRBD1, but this gene call is untestable without DNA. The receptor was derived from a human donor in good health. Some clones in this sample may be carry-over from other donors' samples. Specimen: naive CXCR3- CD8+ T cells from blood. The subset denotes: CD45RO-CCR7+CD27+CD95- naive CD8+ T cells lacking CXCR3 (TNR3-). The CDR3 loop reads CASSELGQHNEQFF.